These 2 T cell receptor beta chains came from one sample sequenced in a study of T cells in Graves' hyperthyroidism and ophthalmopathy. The CDR3 regions of TCR beta were amplified from RNA transcripts. HTBI primers were employed in a first-round RT-PCR of the TCR CDR3. TCRdb fed the multiplex PCR reads into MiXCR, producing one record per CDR3 protein. The table includes roughly 400,000 distinct CDR3 sequences, around a sixth detected once. The sequenced sample was blood. The receptors derive from a woman aged 18-29 years with Graves' hyperthyroidism that later progressed to Graves' ophthalmopathy.

This clonotype was observed a handful of times. The gene calls are TRBV4-1 and TRBJ1-6; TRBD1 might be the D (6 bases). Trimming pared 2 bases from V and 6 bases from J, leaving 11 bases between. The length of the CDR3 is 15 residues. The germline V gene has CDR1 MGHRA and CDR2 YSYEKL. The CDR3 coding sequence is TGCGCCAGCAGCCAAACACAGGGTACTAATTCACCCCTCCACTTT. Its protein product is CASSQTQGTNSPLHF.

The chain employs TRBV19 and TRBJ2-7; 7 positions match TRBD1. This CDR3 contains 15 residues. Germline V gene sequence: CDR1 LNHDA, CDR2 SQIVND (reference sequence). The V gene end was trimmed by 5 bases and the J gene end by 4 bases; junction bases not matched to a gene: 11. DNA of the CDR3: TGTGCCAGTAGTCAATCGGACAGGCCACCTTACGAGCAGTACTTC. It yields the protein CASSQSDRPPYEQYF.